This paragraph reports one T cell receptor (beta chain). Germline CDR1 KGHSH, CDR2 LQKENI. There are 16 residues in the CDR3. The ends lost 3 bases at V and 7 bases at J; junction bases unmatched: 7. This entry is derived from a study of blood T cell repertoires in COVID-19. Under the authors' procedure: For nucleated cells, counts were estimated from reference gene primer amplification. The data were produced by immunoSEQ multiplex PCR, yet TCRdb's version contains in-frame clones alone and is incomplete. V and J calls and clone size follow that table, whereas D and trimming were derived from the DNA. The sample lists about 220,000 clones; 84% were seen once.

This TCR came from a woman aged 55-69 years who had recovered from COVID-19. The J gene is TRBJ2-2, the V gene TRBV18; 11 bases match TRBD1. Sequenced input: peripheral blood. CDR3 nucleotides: TGTGCCAGCTCACCTGTCGGACAGGGGGCGGTCGGGGAGCTGTTTTTT. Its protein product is CASSPVGQGAVGELFF.